The next 2 T cell receptor beta chains were all read from a single sample in a study of control samples from healthy donors and cancer patients. Sequenced by immunoSEQ multiplex PCR; TCRdb stores in-frame clones only, minus some. The sample consists of some 120,000 clones, around 94% of them appearing once. The sample taken for sequencing was PBMCs. These receptors all stem from a man at least 80 years old with head and neck cancer.

The genes are TRBV6-6 and TRBJ1-5; D ambiguous. Trimming took off 6 bases at V and 4 bases at J, with 10 bases between the two ends. The CDR3 extends over 13 amino acids. Germline CDR1 is MNHNY and CDR2 is SVGAGI (reference sequence). The DNA of the CDR3 is TGTGCCAGCAGCGGACTCTCTAATCAGCCCCAGCATTTT. It yields the protein CASSGLSNQPQHF.

V and J are TRBV6-4 and TRBJ1-5; a weak D match, TRBD1 (5 bases). Trimming took off 2 bases at V and 5 bases at J, with 16 bases between the two ends. This CDR3 is built from 16 residues. Germline CDR1 reads MRHNA; CDR2 reads SNTAGT. For the CDR3, the DNA is TGTGCCAGCAGTGACACAAACACCGGGGGTTATCAGCCCCAGCATTTT. It translates to CASSDTNTGGYQPQHF.